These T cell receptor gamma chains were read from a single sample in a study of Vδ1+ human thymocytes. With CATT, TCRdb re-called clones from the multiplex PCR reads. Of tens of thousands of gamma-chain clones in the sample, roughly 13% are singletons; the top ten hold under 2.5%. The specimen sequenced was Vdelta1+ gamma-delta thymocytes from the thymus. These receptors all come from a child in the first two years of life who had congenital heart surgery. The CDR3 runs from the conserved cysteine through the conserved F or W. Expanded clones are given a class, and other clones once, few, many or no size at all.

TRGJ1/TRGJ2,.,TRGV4,CATWNPRGKLF,TGTGCCACCTGGAATCCCCGTGGGAAACTCTTT
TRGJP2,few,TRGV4,CATWDVWIKTF,TGTGCCACCTGGGATGTTTGGATCAAGACGTTT
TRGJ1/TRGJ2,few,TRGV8,CATWDSNYKKLF,TGTGCCACCTGGGATAGCAATTATAAGAAACTCTTT
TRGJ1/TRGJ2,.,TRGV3,CATWDFQPEKLF,TGTGCCACCTGGGACTTCCAGCCTGAGAAACTCTTT
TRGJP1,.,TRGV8,CATWGNTTGWFKIF,TGTGCCACCTGGGGGAATACCACTGGTTGGTTCAAGATATTT
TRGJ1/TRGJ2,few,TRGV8,CATWDFANYKKLF,TGTGCCACCTGGGATTTTGCCAATTATAAGAAACTCTTT
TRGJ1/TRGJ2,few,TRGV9,CALWEPTGYKKLF,TGTGCCCTGTGGGAGCCCACGGGCTATAAGAAACTCTTT
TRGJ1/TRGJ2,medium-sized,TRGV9,CALWERYYKKLF,TGTGCCTTGTGGGAGCGTTATTATAAGAAACTCTTT
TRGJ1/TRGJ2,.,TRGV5,CATWDRRPGHYYYKKLF,TGTGCCACCTGGGACAGGCGCCCTGGTCACTATTATTATAAGAAACTCTTT
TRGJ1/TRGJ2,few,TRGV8,CATWDGSNYYKKLF,TGTGCCACCTGGGATGGATCGAATTATTATAAGAAACTCTTT
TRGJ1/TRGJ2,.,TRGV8,CATWDRGDYYKKLF,TGTGCCACCTGGGATAGGGGGGATTATTATAAGAAACTCTTT
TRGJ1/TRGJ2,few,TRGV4,CATWDELYYKKLF,TGTGCCACCTGGGATGAGCTCTATTATAAGAAACTCTTT
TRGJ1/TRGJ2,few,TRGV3,CATWDDAPYYKKLF,TGTGCCACCTGGGACGATGCGCCTTATTATAAGAAACTCTTT
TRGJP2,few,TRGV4,CATWNGRARVFGSDWIKTF,TGTGCCACCTGGAATGGGCGGGCGCGTGTGTTTGGTAGTGATTGGATCAAGACGTTT
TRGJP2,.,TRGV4,CATWDTKYSSDWIKTF,TGTGCCACCTGGGATACCAAATATAGTAGTGATTGGATCAAGACGTTT
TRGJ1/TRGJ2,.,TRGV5,CATWDRPSGWKLF,TGTGCCACCTGGGACAGGCCCAGTGGTTGGAAACTCTTT
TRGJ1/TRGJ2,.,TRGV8,CATWNAGYKKLF,TGTGCCACCTGGAATGCGGGGTATAAGAAACTCTTT